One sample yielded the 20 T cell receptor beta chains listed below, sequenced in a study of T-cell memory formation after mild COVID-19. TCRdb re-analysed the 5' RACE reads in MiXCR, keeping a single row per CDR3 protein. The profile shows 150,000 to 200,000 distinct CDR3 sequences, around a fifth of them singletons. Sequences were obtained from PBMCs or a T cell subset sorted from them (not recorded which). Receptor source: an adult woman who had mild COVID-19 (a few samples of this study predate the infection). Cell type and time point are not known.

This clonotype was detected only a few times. This CDR3 is CATSDLQMQTGELFF. In nucleotides, the CDR3 is TGTGCCACCAGTGATTTGCAGATGCAGACCGGGGAGCTGTTTTTT. This chain joins TRBV24-1 and TRBJ2-2; D remains unclear. The V gene's germline CDR1 is KGHDR and CDR2 SFDVKD. With 0 bases removed from V and 5 bases from J, the gap between germline ends came to 9 bases. The CDR3 runs to 15 residues.

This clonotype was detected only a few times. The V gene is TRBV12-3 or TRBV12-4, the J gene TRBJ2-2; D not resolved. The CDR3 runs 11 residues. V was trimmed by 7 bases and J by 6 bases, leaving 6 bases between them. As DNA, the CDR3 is TGTGCCAGCATATCAGCCGGGGAGCTGTTTTTT. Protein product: CASISAGELFF.

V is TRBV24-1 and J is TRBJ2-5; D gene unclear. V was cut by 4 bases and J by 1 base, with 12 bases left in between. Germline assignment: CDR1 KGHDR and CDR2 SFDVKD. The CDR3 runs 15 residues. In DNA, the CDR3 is TGTGCCACCAGTGACATACATCTTACCCAAGAGACCCAGTACTTC. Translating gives CATSDIHLTQETQYF.

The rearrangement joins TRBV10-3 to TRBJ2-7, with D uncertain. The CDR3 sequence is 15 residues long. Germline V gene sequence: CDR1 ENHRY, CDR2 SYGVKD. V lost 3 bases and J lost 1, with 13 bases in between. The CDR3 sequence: CAISDSSLRSYEQYF. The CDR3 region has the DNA TGTGCCATCAGTGATAGTAGCCTAAGGTCCTACGAGCAGTACTTC.

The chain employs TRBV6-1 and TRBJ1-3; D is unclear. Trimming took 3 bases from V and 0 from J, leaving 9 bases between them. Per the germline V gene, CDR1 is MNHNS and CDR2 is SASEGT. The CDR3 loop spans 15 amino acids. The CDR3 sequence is CASSDPTNSGNTIYF. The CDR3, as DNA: TGTGCCAGCAGTGATCCGACGAACTCTGGAAACACCATATATTTT.

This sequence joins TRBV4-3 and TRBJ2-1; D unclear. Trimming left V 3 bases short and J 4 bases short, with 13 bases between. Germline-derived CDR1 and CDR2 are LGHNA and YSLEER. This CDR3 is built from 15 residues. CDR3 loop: CASSQSRVDYNEQFF. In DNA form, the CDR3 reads TGCGCCAGCAGCCAGTCCCGGGTGGATTACAATGAGCAGTTCTTC.

In DNA form, the CDR3 reads TGTGCCAGCAGCTTAGTGGGGGATTGGGGCACTGAAGCTTTCTTT. It encodes CASSLVGDWGTEAFF. This sequence joins TRBV11-2 and TRBJ1-1, with a tentative D call TRBD1 (5 bases). Germline CDR1 reads SGHAT; CDR2 reads FQNNGV. This CDR3 has 15 residues. Trimming shortened V by 1 base and J by 4 bases, and 13 bases separated the two germline ends. Combining the CDR3 with reference TRBV11-2 and TRBJ1-1 gives the whole variable domain EAGVAQSPRYKIIEKRQSVAFWCNPISGHATLYWYQQILGQGPKLLIQFQNNGVVDDSQLPKDRFSAERLKGVDSTLKIQPAKLEDSAVYLCASSLVGDWGTEAFFGQGTRLTVV.

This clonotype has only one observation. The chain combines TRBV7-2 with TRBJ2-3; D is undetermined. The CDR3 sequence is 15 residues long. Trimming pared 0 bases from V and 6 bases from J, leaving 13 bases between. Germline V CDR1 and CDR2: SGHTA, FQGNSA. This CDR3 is CASSLALRAVDTQYF. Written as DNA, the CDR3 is TGTGCCAGCAGCTTAGCGCTTCGAGCCGTTGATACGCAGTATTTT.

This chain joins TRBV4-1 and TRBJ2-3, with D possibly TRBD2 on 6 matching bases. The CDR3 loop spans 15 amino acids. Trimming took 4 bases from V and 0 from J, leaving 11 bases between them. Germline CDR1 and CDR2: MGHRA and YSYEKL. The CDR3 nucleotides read TGCGCCAGCAGCCGACACCGGGGGAGCACAGATACGCAGTATTTT. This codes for CASSRHRGSTDTQYF.

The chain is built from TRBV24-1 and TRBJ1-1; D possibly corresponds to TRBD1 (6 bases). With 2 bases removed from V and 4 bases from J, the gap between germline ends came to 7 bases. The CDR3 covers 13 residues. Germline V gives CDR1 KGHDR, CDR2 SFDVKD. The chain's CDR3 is CATSDSGATEAFF. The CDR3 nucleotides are TGTGCCACCAGTGATTCGGGGGCCACTGAAGCTTTCTTT.

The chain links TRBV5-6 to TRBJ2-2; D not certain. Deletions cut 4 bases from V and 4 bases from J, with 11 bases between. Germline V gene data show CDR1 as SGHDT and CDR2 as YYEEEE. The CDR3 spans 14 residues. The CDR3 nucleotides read TGTGCCAGCAGCCTGCGTCCCCCCACCGGGGAGCTGTTTTTT. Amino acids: CASSLRPPTGELFF.

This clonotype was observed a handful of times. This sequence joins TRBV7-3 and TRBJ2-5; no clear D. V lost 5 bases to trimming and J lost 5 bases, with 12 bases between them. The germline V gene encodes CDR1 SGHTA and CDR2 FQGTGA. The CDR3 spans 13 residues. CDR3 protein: CASSATPSETQYF. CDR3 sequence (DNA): TGTGCCAGCAGCGCGACACCCTCCGAGACCCAGTACTTC.

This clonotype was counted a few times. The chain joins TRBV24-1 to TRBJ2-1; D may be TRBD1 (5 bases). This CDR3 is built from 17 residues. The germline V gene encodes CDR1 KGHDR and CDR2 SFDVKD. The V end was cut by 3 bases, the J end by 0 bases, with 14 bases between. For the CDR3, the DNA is TGTGCCACCAGTGATAGGGGTCGAGCATCCTCCTACAATGAGCAGTTCTTC. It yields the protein CATSDRGRASSYNEQFF.

The CDR3 DNA sequence: TGTGCCAGCAGAGACCCCATGGGGGATACGCAGTATTTT. It is translated as CASRDPMGDTQYF. The chain has TRBV12-3 or TRBV12-4 and TRBJ2-3, with unresolved D. The V end lost 6 bases, the J end lost 6 bases, and 13 bases lay between the germline ends. This CDR3 region has 13 residues.

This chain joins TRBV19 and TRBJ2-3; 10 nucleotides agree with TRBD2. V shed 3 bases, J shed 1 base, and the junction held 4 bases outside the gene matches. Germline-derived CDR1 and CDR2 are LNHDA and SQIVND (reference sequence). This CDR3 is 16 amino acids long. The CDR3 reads CASSMWLAGGTDTQYF. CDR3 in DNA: TGTGCCAGTAGTATGTGGCTAGCGGGGGGCACAGATACGCAGTATTTT.

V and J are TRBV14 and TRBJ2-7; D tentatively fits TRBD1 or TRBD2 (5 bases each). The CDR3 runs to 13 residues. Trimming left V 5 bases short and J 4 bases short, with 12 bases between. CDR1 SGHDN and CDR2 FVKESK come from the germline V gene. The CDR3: CASSNRDGYEQYF. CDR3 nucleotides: TGTGCCAGCAGCAACCGGGACGGATACGAGCAGTACTTC.

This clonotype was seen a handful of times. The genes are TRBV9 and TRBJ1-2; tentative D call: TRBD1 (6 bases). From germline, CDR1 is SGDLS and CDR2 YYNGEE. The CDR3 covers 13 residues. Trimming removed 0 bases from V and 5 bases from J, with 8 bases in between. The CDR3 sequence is CASSVGGAYGYTF. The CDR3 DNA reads TGTGCCAGCAGCGTAGGGGGGGCATATGGCTACACCTTC.

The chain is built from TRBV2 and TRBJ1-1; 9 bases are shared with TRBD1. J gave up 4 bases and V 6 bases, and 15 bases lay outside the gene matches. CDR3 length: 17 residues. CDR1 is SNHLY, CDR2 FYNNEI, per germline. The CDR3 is CASSLLIGGTGSTEAFF. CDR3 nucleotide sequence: TGTGCCAGCAGCCTATTGATCGGAGGGACAGGGTCCACTGAAGCTTTCTTT.

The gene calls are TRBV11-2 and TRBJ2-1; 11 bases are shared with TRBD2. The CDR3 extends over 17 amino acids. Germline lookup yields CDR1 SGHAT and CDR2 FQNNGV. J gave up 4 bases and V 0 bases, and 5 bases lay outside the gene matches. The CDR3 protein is CASSLDPGLAAYNEQFF. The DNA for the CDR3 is TGTGCCAGCAGCTTAGACCCGGGACTAGCGGCTTACAATGAGCAGTTCTTC.

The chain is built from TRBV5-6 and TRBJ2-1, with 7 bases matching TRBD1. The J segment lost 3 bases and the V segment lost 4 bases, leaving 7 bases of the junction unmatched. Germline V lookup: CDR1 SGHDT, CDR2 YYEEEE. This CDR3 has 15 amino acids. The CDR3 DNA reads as TGTGCCAGCAGCCAAGGGCAGGGGGTCTACAATGAGCAGTTCTTC. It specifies CASSQGQGVYNEQFF.